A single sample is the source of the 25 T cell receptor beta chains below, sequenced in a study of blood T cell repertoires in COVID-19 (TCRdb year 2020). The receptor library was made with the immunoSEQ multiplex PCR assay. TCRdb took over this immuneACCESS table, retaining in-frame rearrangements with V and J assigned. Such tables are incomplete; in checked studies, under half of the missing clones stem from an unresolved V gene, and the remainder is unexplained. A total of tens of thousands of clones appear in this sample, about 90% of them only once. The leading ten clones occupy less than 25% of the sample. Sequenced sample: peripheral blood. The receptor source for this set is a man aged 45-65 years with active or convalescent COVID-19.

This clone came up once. The CDR3 DNA reads as TGTGCCAGCCGGGGACAGGGCAATGAAAAACTGTTTTTT. Translation: CASRGQGNEKLFF. The genes are TRBV18 and TRBJ1-4; 9 positions agree with TRBD1. The CDR3 is 13 residues long. Germline V gives CDR1 KGHSH, CDR2 LQKENI. V lost 8 bases, J lost 5 bases, and 3 bases stayed unmatched.

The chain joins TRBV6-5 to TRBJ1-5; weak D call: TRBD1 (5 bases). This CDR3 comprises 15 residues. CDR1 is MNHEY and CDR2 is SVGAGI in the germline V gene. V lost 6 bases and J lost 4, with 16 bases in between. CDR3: CASRGSGSGNQPQHF. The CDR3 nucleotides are TGTGCCAGCAGGGGATCAGGGTCAGGGAATCAGCCCCAGCATTTT.

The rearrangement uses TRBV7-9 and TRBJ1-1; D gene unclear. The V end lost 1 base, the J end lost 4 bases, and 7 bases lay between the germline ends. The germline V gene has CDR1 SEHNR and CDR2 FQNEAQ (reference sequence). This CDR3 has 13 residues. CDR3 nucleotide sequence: TGTGCCAGCAGCTTAGAGAGCCGCACTGAAGCTTTCTTT. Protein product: CASSLESRTEAFF.

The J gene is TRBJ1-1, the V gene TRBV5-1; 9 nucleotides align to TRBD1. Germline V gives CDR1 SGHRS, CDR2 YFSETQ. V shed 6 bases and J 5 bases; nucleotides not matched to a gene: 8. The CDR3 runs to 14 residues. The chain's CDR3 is CASNSGQGWTEAFF. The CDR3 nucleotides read TGCGCCAGCAATTCGGGACAGGGATGGACTGAAGCTTTCTTT.

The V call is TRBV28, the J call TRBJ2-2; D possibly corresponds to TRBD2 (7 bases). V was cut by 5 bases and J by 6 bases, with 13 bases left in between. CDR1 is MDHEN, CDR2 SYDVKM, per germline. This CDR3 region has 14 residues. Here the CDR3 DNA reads TGTGCCAGCAGTCTGGGGGGGGCGCCCGGGGAGCTGTTTTTT. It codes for CASSLGGAPGELFF.

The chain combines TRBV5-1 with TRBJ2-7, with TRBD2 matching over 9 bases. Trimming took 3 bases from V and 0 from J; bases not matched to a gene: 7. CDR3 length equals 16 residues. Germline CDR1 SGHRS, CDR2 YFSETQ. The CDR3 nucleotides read TGCGCCAGCAGCTCGCGGCTAGCGGGGTACTCCTACGAGCAGTACTTC. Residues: CASSSRLAGYSYEQYF.

In DNA, the CDR3 is TGTGCCAGCACGGAGACAGCTATGAACACTGAAGCTTTCTTT. Amino acids: CASTETAMNTEAFF. The chain employs TRBV2 and TRBJ1-1; TRBD1 is a possible D gene (5 bases). Trimming removed 7 bases at V and 0 bases at J, with 12 bases between. The CDR3 runs to 14 residues. The germline V gene has CDR1 SNHLY and CDR2 FYNNEI.

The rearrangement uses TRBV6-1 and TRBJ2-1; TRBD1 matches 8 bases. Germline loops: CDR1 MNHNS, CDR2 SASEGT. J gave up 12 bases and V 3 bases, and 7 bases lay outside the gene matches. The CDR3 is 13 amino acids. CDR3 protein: CASSDERQGRQFF. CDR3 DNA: TGTGCCAGCAGTGACGAAAGACAGGGGAGGCAGTTCTTC.

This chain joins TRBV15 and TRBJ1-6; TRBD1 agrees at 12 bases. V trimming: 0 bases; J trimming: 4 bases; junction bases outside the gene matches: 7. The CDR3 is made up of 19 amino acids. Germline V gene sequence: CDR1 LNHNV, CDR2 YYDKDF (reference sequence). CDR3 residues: CATSRDMGTGGAYNSPLHF. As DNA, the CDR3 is TGTGCCACCAGCAGAGATATGGGGACAGGGGGCGCATATAATTCACCCCTCCACTTT.

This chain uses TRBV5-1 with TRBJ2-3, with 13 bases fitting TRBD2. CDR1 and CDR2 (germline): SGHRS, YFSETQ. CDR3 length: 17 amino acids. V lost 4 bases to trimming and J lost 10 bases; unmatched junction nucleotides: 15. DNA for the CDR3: TGCGCCAGCAGCGACCCTCGGACTAGCGGGAGCCCCAGTTCGCAGTATTTT. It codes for CASSDPRTSGSPSSQYF.

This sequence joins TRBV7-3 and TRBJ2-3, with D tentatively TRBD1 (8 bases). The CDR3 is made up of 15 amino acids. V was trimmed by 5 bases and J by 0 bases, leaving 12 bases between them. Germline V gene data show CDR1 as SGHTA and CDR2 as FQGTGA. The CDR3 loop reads CASSLQGGSTDTQYF. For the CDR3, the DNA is TGTGCCAGCAGCCTACAGGGGGGGAGCACAGATACGCAGTATTTT. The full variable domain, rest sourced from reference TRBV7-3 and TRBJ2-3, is GAGVSQTPSNKVTEKGKYVELRCDPISGHTALYWYRQSLGQGPEFLIYFQGTGAADDSGLPNDRFFAVRPEGSVSTLKIQRTERGDSAVYLCASSLQGGSTDTQYFGPGTRLTVL.

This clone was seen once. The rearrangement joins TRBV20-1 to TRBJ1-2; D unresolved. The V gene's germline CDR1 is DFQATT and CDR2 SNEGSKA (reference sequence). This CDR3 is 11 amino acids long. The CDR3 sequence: CACRENYGYTF. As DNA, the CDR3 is TGCGCCTGTCGGGAAAACTATGGCTACACCTTC.

CDR3 nucleotide sequence: TGTGCCAGCAGCGCCAGGGGTGGGGATGGCTACACCTTC. It is translated as CASSARGGDGYTF. This chain uses TRBV6-5 with TRBJ1-2; possible D gene TRBD1, 6 bases. This CDR3 region has 13 residues. Trimming took off 6 bases at V and 6 bases at J, with 14 bases between the two ends. Germline-derived CDR1 and CDR2 are MNHEY and SVGAGI.

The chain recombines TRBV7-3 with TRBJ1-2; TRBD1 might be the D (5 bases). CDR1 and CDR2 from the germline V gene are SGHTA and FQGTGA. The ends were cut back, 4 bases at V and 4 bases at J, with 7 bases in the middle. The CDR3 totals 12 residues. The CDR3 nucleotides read TGTGCCAGCAGCTCCAGGGTCTATGGCTACACCTTC. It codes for CASSSRVYGYTF.

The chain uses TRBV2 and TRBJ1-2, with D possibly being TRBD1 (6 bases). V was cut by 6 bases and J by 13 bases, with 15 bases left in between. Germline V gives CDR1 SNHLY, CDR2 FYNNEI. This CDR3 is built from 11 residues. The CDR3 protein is CASSQVQGATF. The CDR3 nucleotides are TGTGCCAGCAGCCAAGTACAGGGAGCCACCTTC.

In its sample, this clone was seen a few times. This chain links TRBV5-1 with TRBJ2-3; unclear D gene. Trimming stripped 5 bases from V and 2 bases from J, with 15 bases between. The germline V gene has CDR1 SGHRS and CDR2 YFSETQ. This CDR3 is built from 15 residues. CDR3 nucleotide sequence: TGCGCCAGCAGACCAGACGTAGCCCCCACAGATACGCAGTATTTT. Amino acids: CASRPDVAPTDTQYF.

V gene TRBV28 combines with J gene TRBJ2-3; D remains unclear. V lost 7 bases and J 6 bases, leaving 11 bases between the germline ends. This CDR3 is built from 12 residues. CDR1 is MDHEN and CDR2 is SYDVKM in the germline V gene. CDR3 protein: CASTEPGDTQYF. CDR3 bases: TGTGCCAGCACCGAGCCCGGGGATACGCAGTATTTT.

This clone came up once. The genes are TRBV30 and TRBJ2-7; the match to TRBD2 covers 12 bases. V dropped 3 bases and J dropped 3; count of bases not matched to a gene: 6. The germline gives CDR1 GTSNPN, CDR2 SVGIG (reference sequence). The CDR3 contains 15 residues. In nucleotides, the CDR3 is TGTGCCTGGAGCGCATGGACTAGCGGGGTCTACGAGCAGTACTTC. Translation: CAWSAWTSGVYEQYF.

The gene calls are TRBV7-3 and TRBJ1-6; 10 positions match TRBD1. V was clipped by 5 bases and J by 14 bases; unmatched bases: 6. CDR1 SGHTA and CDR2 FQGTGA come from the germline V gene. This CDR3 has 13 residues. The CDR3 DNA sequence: TGTGCCAGCAGCCCCACGGACAGGGGGGCCCTCCACTTT. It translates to CASSPTDRGALHF. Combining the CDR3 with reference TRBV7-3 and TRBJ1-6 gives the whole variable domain GAGVSQTPSNKVTEKGKYVELRCDPISGHTALYWYRQSLGQGPEFLIYFQGTGAADDSGLPNDRFFAVRPEGSVSTLKIQRTERGDSAVYLCASSPTDRGALHFGNGTRLTVT.

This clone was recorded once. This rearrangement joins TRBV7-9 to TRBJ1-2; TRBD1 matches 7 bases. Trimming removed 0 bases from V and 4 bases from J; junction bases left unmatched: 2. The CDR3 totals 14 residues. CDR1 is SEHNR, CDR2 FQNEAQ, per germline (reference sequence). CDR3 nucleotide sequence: TGTGCCAGCAGCTTAGCGGGGACAGCCTATGGCTACACCTTC. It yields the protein CASSLAGTAYGYTF.

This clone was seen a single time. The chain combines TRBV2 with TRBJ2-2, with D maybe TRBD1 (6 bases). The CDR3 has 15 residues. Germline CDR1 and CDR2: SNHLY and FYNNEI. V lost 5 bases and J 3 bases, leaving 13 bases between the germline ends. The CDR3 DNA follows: TGTGCCAGCAGTTCCGCAGGGGTACACACCGGGGAGCTGTTTTTT. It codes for CASSSAGVHTGELFF.

The CDR3 region has the DNA TGTGCCCGCTGGGCCCTGGCGGGGGTCCCCTACGAGCAGTACGTC. Translation: CARWALAGVPYEQYV. The rearrangement joins TRBV11-3 to TRBJ2-7; 7 nucleotides align to TRBD2. Germline CDR1 reads SGHNT; CDR2 reads YENEEA. The ends lost 11 bases at V and 2 bases at J; junction bases unmatched: 15. The CDR3 is 15 amino acids.

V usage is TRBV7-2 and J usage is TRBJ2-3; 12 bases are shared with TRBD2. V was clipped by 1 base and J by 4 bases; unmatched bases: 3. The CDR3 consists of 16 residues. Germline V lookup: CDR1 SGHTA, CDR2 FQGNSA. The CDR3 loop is CASSLELAGGPDTQYF. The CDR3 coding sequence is TGTGCCAGCAGCTTAGAACTAGCGGGAGGACCAGATACGCAGTATTTT.

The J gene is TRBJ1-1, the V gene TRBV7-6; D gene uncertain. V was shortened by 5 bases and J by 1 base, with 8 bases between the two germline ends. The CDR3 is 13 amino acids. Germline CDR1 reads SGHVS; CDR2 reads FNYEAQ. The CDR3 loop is CASSGYRNTEAFF. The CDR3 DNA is TGTGCCAGCAGCGGGTACAGGAACACTGAAGCTTTCTTT.

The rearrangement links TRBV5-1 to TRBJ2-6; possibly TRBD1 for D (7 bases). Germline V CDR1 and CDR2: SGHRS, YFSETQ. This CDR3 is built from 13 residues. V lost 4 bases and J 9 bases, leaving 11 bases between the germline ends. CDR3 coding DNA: TGCGCCAGCAGCGCAGGGGGAGGCAACGTCCTGACTTTC. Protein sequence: CASSAGGGNVLTF.